These T cell receptor beta chains were read from a single sample in a study of PD-1 blockade in classical Hodgkin lymphoma. Only in-frame clones appear in the TCRdb table, and some are missing; sequencing was by immunoSEQ multiplex PCR. The repertoire holds about 34,000 clones, more than 65% seen once, with less than 20% in the top ten. The specimen comprised peripheral blood mononuclear cells (PBMCs), sampled before the second cycle of nivolumab. These receptors were obtained from a human donor with classical Hodgkin lymphoma. CDR3s include the opening cysteine and the closing phenylalanine or tryptophan. The D gene is left open where the match is weak. Size is omitted from some rows. Given values are once, few, many or a class for expanded clones.

14,TRBJ2-7,-,-,TRBV4-3,TGCGCCAGCAGCCAAGATGCGAGATTGGGGGAGCAGTACTTC,CASSQDARLGEQYF
12,TRBJ2-5,-,-,TRBV2,TGTGCCAGCAAGGCTAGCGTGGAGACCCAGTACTTC,CASKASVETQYF
17,TRBJ1-6,-,-,TRBV5-1,TGCGCCAGCAGGCCCGTTGGGGGCCGGTGGTATAATTCACCCCTCCACTTT,CASRPVGGRWYNSPLHF
15,TRBJ2-2,-,-,TRBV7-6,TGTGCCAGCAGCTTAAGAGGGGCCAACACCGGGGAGCTGTTTTTT,CASSLRGANTGELFF
13,TRBJ1-5,once,-,TRBV7-2,TGTGCCAGCAGCTTAAGGGTAAATCAGCCCCAGCATTTT,CASSLRVNQPQHF
14,TRBJ2-5,-,TRBD2,TRBV5-1,TGCGCCAGCAGCTTGGGGACTAGCGGAGAGACCCAGTACTTC,CASSLGTSGETQYF
15,TRBJ1-2,few,-,TRBV6-5,TGTGCCAGCAGCTCCCTCGGCAGGTACCCCTATGGCTACACCTTC,CASSSLGRYPYGYTF
12,TRBJ1-2,-,TRBD1,TRBV6-5,TGTGCAACAGGGGGCGCGAGGTATGGCTACACCTTC,CATGGARYGYTF
14,TRBJ2-1,-,-,TRBV30,TGTGCCTGGAGTGTAGAGGCAGGTTACAATGAGCAGTTCTTC,CAWSVEAGYNEQFF
12,TRBJ1-6,-,-,TRBV27,TGTGCCAGCAGTTTAAATAATTCACCCCTCCACTTT,CASSLNNSPLHF
15,TRBJ2-7,-,TRBD2,TRBV2,TGTGCCAGCAGTGACCGGGAGGGGGGGATCTACGAGCAGTACTTC,CASSDREGGIYEQYF
13,TRBJ2-2,-,-,TRBV7-7,TGTGCCAGCAGCTTATCGGGATCCGGGGAGCTGTTTTTT,CASSLSGSGELFF
14,TRBJ2-1,-,TRBD1,TRBV19,TGTGCCAGTGGACGGGACAGGGGCGACAATGAGCAGTTCTTC,CASGRDRGDNEQFF
13,TRBJ2-5,-,-,TRBV19,TGTGCCAGTAGTATGAGGGCCCAAGAGACCCAGTACTTC,CASSMRAQETQYF
13,TRBJ2-1,-,-,TRBV19,TGTGCCAGTAGTAGGACGGGCAGCGATGAGCAGTTCTTC,CASSRTGSDEQFF
13,TRBJ1-1,-,-,TRBV27,TGTGCCAGCAGTTTATTGCTGAACACTGAAGCTTTCTTT,CASSLLLNTEAFF
13,TRBJ2-7,few,-,TRBV5-6,TGTGCCAGCAGCTACGAAGGGTCCTACGAGCAGTACTTC,CASSYEGSYEQYF
14,TRBJ2-7,few,-,TRBV2,TGTGCCAGCAGTGACGACGGAGTAACCTACGAGCAGTACTTC,CASSDDGVTYEQYF
16,TRBJ2-7,-,-,TRBV11-1,TGTGCCAGCAGCTTAGAATCAATCGAGGGCCTCGGCGAGCAGTACTTC,CASSLESIEGLGEQYF
14,TRBJ2-1,-,TRBD2,TRBV5-8,TGTGCCAGCAGCACCTCTGGGGGGGTATATGAGCAGTTCTTC,CASSTSGGVYEQFF
13,TRBJ1-1,few,-,TRBV5-6,TGTGCCAGCAGCTTGGATCGGAACACTGAAGCTTTCTTT,CASSLDRNTEAFF
15,TRBJ2-7,-,TRBD1,TRBV15,TGTGCCACCAGCAGAGATAAGGCAGGGGGTGGCGAGCAGTACTTC,CATSRDKAGGGEQYF
18,TRBJ2-3,once,TRBD2,TRBV7-2,TGTGCCAGCAGCTTCCCGTTCGGGCGGGGGGAAAGCACAGATACGCAGTATTTT,CASSFPFGRGESTDTQYF
12,TRBJ2-5,-,-,TRBV7-6,TGTGCCAGCAGTCCCACCGGGGCCACCCAGTACTTC,CASSPTGATQYF
14,TRBJ2-2,-,-,TRBV7-9,TGTGCCAGCAGCCGGGCCATTAACACCGGGGAGCTGTTTTTT,CASSRAINTGELFF
14,TRBJ2-3,few,TRBD2,TRBV7-3,TGTGCCAGCAGCTCAGGCGGGGGGATAGATACGCAGTATTTT,CASSSGGGIDTQYF
14,TRBJ2-1,-,-,TRBV6-6,TGTGCCAGCAGTTACTTAACAGGGAGCAATGAGCAGTTCTTC,CASSYLTGSNEQFF
13,TRBJ2-3,-,-,TRBV7-6,TGTGCCAGCAGCTTAGACACGGGGGAGACGCAGTATTTT,CASSLDTGETQYF
15,TRBJ2-7,-,TRBD1,TRBV11-2,TGTGCCAGCAGGGGGACCGGGACAGGGAAGACCGAGCAGTACTTC,CASRGTGTGKTEQYF
14,TRBJ2-7,few,-,TRBV9,TGTGCCAGCAGCCCCCCACAGGGAGGCGACGAGCAGTACTTC,CASSPPQGGDEQYF
17,TRBJ2-1,few,TRBD2,TRBV9,TGTGCCAGCAGCGTAAGCGGCGGGGGGCCCCCCTACAATGAGCAGTTCTTC,CASSVSGGGPPYNEQFF
17,TRBJ2-3,few,TRBD2,TRBV5-1,TGCGCCAGCAGCCCTGAGCTTAGCGGGGTCGGCGCAGATACGCAGTATTTT,CASSPELSGVGADTQYF
18,TRBJ2-7,-,TRBD2,TRBV7-2,TGTGCCAGCAGCTTAGAGGGTAGCGGGGGTATAAGCTCCTACGAGCAGTACTTC,CASSLEGSGGISSYEQYF
14,TRBJ2-7,-,-,TRBV6-1,TGTGCCAGCAGTGAAGCGATGGAGGGCTACGAGCAGTACTTC,CASSEAMEGYEQYF
15,TRBJ2-5,once,TRBD1,TRBV6-1,TGTGCCAGCAGCTCACAGGGGGCGGTTGAGGAGACCCAGTACTTC,CASSSQGAVEETQYF
14,TRBJ1-3,-,TRBD1,TRBV11-2,TGTGCCAGCAGTTGGGACAGGGCCGGAAACACCATATATTTT,CASSWDRAGNTIYF
11,TRBJ2-5,-,-,TRBV27,TGTGCCAGCAGTTCTCAGGGGACCCAGTACTTC,CASSSQGTQYF
12,TRBJ2-1,once,-,TRBV19,TGTGCCAGTAGCATCGGGAACAATGAGCAGTTCTTC,CASSIGNNEQFF
17,TRBJ1-3,-,TRBD1,TRBV19,TGTGCCAGTAGTATGCTCTCGGACAGGGCTGATGGAAACACCATATATTTT,CASSMLSDRADGNTIYF
12,TRBJ2-3,-,-,TRBV10-2,TGCGCCAGCAGTGAGTCGTTTGATACGCAGTATTTT,CASSESFDTQYF
17,TRBJ2-6,-,-,TRBV12-5,TGTGCTAGTGACCTCAGGGTGGGGGTCTCTGGGGCCAACGTCCTGACTTTC,CASDLRVGVSGANVLTF
13,TRBJ1-2,few,TRBD1,TRBV2,TGTGCCAGCAGGGACAGGGAGAACTATGGCTACACCTTC,CASRDRENYGYTF
13,TRBJ1-6,-,TRBD1,TRBV7-9,TGTGCCAGCAGCTTAGACCAGGGGGCTCCCCTCCACTTT,CASSLDQGAPLHF
14,TRBJ2-1,-,-,TRBV11-3,TGTGCCAGCAGCTCCGAGGGGGGCTACGATGAGCAGTTCTTC,CASSSEGGYDEQFF
14,TRBJ1-1,-,TRBD1,TRBV4-1,TGCGCCAGCAGCTACGACAGGGGAGACACTGAAGCTTTCTTT,CASSYDRGDTEAFF
19,TRBJ2-5,-,-,TRBV1,TGCACCAGCAGCCAAGATCCCGCGACTAGCGGGGGCACTCAAGAGACCCAGTACTTC,CTSSQDPATSGGTQETQYF
12,TRBJ2-3,-,-,TRBV7-2,TGTGCCAGCAGCTTACGGCAGAGTACGCAGTATTTT,CASSLRQSTQYF
14,TRBJ1-1,-,-,TRBV7-2,TGTGCCAGCAGCTTGACAGGAACCAACACTGAAGCTTTCTTT,CASSLTGTNTEAFF
14,TRBJ2-7,few,-,TRBV6-1,TGTGCCAGCGTCGGGACCGCCGATTCCTACGAGCAGTACTTC,CASVGTADSYEQYF
14,TRBJ2-5,-,-,TRBV5-1,TGCGCCAGCAGCTTGGTGGGGTTACGGGAGACCCAGTACTTC,CASSLVGLRETQYF
14,TRBJ1-1,-,-,TRBV7-3,TGTGCCAGCAGCTTTTCAGGGAGGGACACTGAAGCTTTCTTT,CASSFSGRDTEAFF